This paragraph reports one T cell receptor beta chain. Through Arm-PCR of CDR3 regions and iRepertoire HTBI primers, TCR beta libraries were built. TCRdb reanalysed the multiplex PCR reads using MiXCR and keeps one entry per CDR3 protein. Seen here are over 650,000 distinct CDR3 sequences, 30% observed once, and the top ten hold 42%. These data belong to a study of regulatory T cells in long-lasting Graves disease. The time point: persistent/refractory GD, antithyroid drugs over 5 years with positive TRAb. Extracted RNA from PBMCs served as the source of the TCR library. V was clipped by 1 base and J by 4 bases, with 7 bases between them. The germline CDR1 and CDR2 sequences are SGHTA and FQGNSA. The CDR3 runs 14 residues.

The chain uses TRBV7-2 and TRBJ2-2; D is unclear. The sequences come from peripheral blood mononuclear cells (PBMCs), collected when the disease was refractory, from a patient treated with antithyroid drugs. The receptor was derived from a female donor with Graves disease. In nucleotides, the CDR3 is TGTGCCAGCAGCTTAGTAGTGATCACCGGGGAGCTGTTTTTT. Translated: CASSLVVITGELFF.